The 30 T cell receptor beta chains reported below all come from one sample, sequenced in a study of blood T cells in healthy people across ages. A sample-barcoded 5' primer and a J-beta primer mix were used in a second PCR of about 7 to 12 cycles. TCRdb re-called the 5' RACE reads through MiXCR, storing one row per CDR3 protein. The sample consists of 1.5 million or so distinct CDR3 sequences, roughly two fifths of them appearing once. Sequencing was carried out using blood. These receptors were taken from a woman under 30 in good health.

As for this clonotype: A much larger clonotype is one base distant, so this may be a read error. V is TRBV7-6 and J is TRBJ1-1, with D possibly being TRBD1 (5 bases). The CDR3 has 14 residues. Germline assignment: CDR1 SGHVS and CDR2 FNYEAQ. The DNA of the CDR3 is TGTGCCGGCAGCCGGGCGGGGGTGAACACTGAAGCTTTCTTT. Translating gives CAGSRAGVNTEAFF.

J is TRBJ2-7 and V is TRBV9; 9 bases fit TRBD1. Germline lookup yields CDR1 SGDLS and CDR2 YYNGEE. This CDR3 is 16 amino acids long. Trimming took 0 bases from V and 3 from J; bases not matched to a gene: 7. The CDR3 spells CASSVAAGTGFYEQYF. In DNA, the CDR3 is TGTGCCAGCAGCGTAGCTGCCGGGACAGGGTTCTACGAGCAGTACTTC.

The table lists this clonotype with a few counts. This rearrangement joins TRBV9 to TRBJ1-5, with unresolved D. The CDR3 spans 15 residues. Germline V gives CDR1 SGDLS, CDR2 YYNGEE. Deletions cut 0 bases from V and 5 bases from J, with 12 bases between. DNA for the CDR3: TGTGCCAGCAGCGTAGGTGATAGTGTCTATCAGCCCCAGCATTTT. Its translation is CASSVGDSVYQPQHF.

The rearrangement links TRBV5-1 to TRBJ2-3; TRBD1 is a possible D gene (5 bases). Trimming left V 2 bases short and J 0 bases short, with 10 bases between. The germline gives CDR1 SGHRS, CDR2 YFSETQ. The CDR3 loop spans 15 amino acids. CDR3 protein: CASSFVGQSTDTQYF. The CDR3 nucleotides are TGCGCCAGCAGCTTTGTCGGACAAAGCACAGATACGCAGTATTTT.

This clonotype was counted a few times. This chain joins TRBV12-3 or TRBV12-4 and TRBJ2-5; 7 bases agree with TRBD1. The J call may not be correct, given that the DNA end is closer to TRBJ2-7. This CDR3 has 15 residues. CDR3 bases: TGTGCCAGCAGTTTAGAGGGGACAGTAAGGAGCGAGCAGTACTTC. Translation: CASSLEGTVRSEQYF.

V usage is TRBV4-3 and J usage is TRBJ2-7; TRBD1 is a possible D gene (6 bases). The end of the DNA is better explained by TRBJ2-5, so the J call may be wrong. This CDR3 is built from 14 residues. CDR1 LGHNA and CDR2 YSLEER come from the germline V gene. CDR3 sequence reads: CASSQVGQFKTQYF. The DNA for the CDR3 is TGCGCCAGCAGCCAAGTAGGACAGTTTAAGACCCAGTACTTC.

The chain has TRBV4-3 and TRBJ2-3, with TRBD2 matching over 7 bases. The V and J ends lost 1 base and 1 base, in that order; junction bases with no gene match: 5. Germline CDR1 reads LGHNA; CDR2 reads YSLEER. The CDR3 sequence is 16 residues long. CDR3 amino acids: CASSQGLAVRTDTQYF. In DNA form, the CDR3 reads TGCGCCAGCAGCCAAGGACTAGCAGTCCGCACAGATACGCAGTATTTT.

This clonotype has just a few counts. The chain couples TRBV20-1 to TRBJ1-5, with TRBD1 matching over 7 bases. The CDR3 covers 14 residues. Germline-derived CDR1 and CDR2 are DFQATT and SNEGSKA (reference sequence). The V and J ends lost 6 bases and 5 bases, in that order; junction bases with no gene match: 10. DNA of the CDR3: TGCAGTGCAATTACAGGGGCCTTCGATCAGCCCCAGCATTTT. This sequence encodes CSAITGAFDQPQHF.

This clonotype was seen a few times. The V call is TRBV20-1, the J call TRBJ2-7; the match to TRBD1 covers 8 bases. This CDR3 is 13 amino acids long. Germline trimming cut 7 bases from V and 2 bases from J; bases unmatched to any gene: 7. Germline CDR1 is DFQATT and CDR2 is SNEGSKA (reference sequence). CDR3 bases: TGCAGTGGGATGGGACAGGAAACCTACGAGCAGTACTTC. It codes for CSGMGQETYEQYF.

The rearrangement links TRBV15 to TRBJ1-3; 8 bases line up with TRBD1. This CDR3 is 17 amino acids long. J lost 0 bases, V lost 5 bases, and 9 bases had no gene match. Germline V gives CDR1 LNHNV, CDR2 YYDKDF (reference sequence). For the CDR3, the DNA is TGTGCCACCAGCGGGGATACAGGGGGACCCTCTGGAAACACCATATATTTT. This translates into CATSGDTGGPSGNTIYF.

The chain carries TRBV28 and TRBJ2-3; the match to TRBD2 covers 7 bases. CDR1 MDHEN and CDR2 SYDVKM come from the germline V gene. V lost 2 bases to trimming and J lost 3 bases; unmatched junction nucleotides: 5. This CDR3 is 15 amino acids long. The CDR3 protein is CASSLTGGVTDTQYF. The CDR3 nucleotides read TGTGCCAGCAGTTTAACGGGAGGAGTGACAGATACGCAGTATTTT. The variable domain in full, with the rest retrieved from reference TRBV28 and TRBJ2-3, is DVKVTQSSRYLVKRTGEKVFLECVQDMDHENMFWYRQDPGLGLRLIYFSYDVKMKEKGDIPEGYSVSREKKERFSLILESASTNQTSMYLCASSLTGGVTDTQYFGPGTRLTVL.

This CDR3 reads CASSHASANTIYF. CDR3 coding DNA: TGCGCCAGCAGCCATGCCTCAGCAAACACCATATATTTT. The chain employs TRBV4-3 and TRBJ1-3; D is unclear. Looked up from germline, CDR1 is LGHNA and CDR2 is YSLEER. The CDR3 is 13 residues long. The germline V and J ends were trimmed by 3 bases and 6 bases, with 9 bases remaining between them.

J is TRBJ2-3 and V is TRBV6-2 or TRBV6-3; a weak D match, TRBD2 (5 bases). V was cut by 2 bases and J by 2 bases, with 17 bases left in between. This CDR3 comprises 17 residues. Germline CDR1 is MNHEY and CDR2 is SVGEGT. DNA of the CDR3: TGTGCCAGCAGTTACCCGGGATTTACGGGATACACAGATACGCAGTATTTT. Translating gives CASSYPGFTGYTDTQYF.

The chain employs TRBV4-1 and TRBJ2-5; TRBD2 matches 7 bases. CDR3 length: 16 residues. Per the germline V gene, CDR1 is MGHRA and CDR2 is YSYEKL. The V gene end was trimmed by 4 bases and the J gene end by 2 bases; junction bases not matched to a gene: 10. CDR3 region: CASSPYGGGPQETQYF. CDR3 bases: TGCGCCAGCAGCCCGTATGGCGGGGGACCTCAAGAGACCCAGTACTTC.

This clonotype came up a few times. The rearrangement links TRBV7-9 to TRBJ2-1; the D gene is possibly TRBD2 (8 bases). V was cut by 3 bases and J by 4 bases, with 13 bases left in between. Germline CDR1 and CDR2: SEHNR and FQNEAQ (reference sequence). This CDR3 spans 15 amino acids. CDR3 sequence (DNA): TGTGCCAGCAGCTTCGGGAGGGGGCTTTACAATGAGCAGTTCTTC. This gives the protein CASSFGRGLYNEQFF.

The chain combines TRBV9 with TRBJ2-3; D gene uncertain. The CDR3 extends over 13 amino acids. V lost 0 bases to trimming and J lost 3 bases, with 5 bases between them. Germline-derived CDR1 and CDR2 are SGDLS and YYNGEE. DNA of the CDR3: TGTGCCAGCAGCGTAGACGTGACAGATACGCAGTATTTT. As protein: CASSVDVTDTQYF. The entire variable domain, with the rest obtained from reference TRBV9 and TRBJ2-3, is as follows: DSGVTQTPKHLITATGQRVTLRCSPRSGDLSVYWYQQSLDQGLQFLIQYYNGEERAKGNILERFSAQQFPDLHSELNLSSLELGDSALYFCASSVDVTDTQYFGPGTRLTVL.

The chain is built from TRBV28 and TRBJ1-1; no firm D call. Germline V gives CDR1 MDHEN, CDR2 SYDVKM. CDR3 size: 13 residues. The ends were cut back, 6 bases at V and 1 base at J, with 9 bases in the middle. The CDR3 DNA reads TGTGCCAGCAGGGAGTATGGGAACACTGAAGCTTTCTTT. The encoded protein is CASREYGNTEAFF. The variable domain in full, with the rest retrieved from reference TRBV28 and TRBJ1-1, is DVKVTQSSRYLVKRTGEKVFLECVQDMDHENMFWYRQDPGLGLRLIYFSYDVKMKEKGDIPEGYSVSREKKERFSLILESASTNQTSMYLCASREYGNTEAFFGQGTRLTVV.

The chain has TRBV28 and TRBJ2-7; D is unresolved. The V end lost 2 bases, the J end lost 0 bases, and 17 bases lay between the germline ends. This CDR3 comprises 17 residues. Germline V gene sequence: CDR1 MDHEN, CDR2 SYDVKM. The CDR3: CASSLERPLRSSYEQYF. The CDR3, as DNA: TGTGCCAGCAGTTTAGAAAGGCCACTCAGGAGCTCCTACGAGCAGTACTTC.

The chain employs TRBV5-8 and TRBJ1-4, with a weak D call TRBD1 (6 bases). The CDR3 contains 14 residues. Trimming left V 3 bases short and J 8 bases short, with 14 bases between. Germline V gives CDR1 SGHTS, CDR2 YDEGEE. CDR3 nucleotide sequence: TGTGCCAGCAGCTCAACAGGGTTTCGGGAAAAACTGTTTTTT. Translation: CASSSTGFREKLFF.

In its sample, this clonotype was seen a few times. This rearrangement joins TRBV20-1 to TRBJ1-4; D is unclear. Looked up from germline, CDR1 is DFQATT and CDR2 is SNEGSKA (reference sequence). Between the trimmed V and J ends, which lost 3 bases and 2 bases, there was a span of 7 bases. The length of the CDR3 is 13 residues. The CDR3 DNA sequence: TGCAGTGCTAGGGAATTTACTAATGAAAAACTGTTTTTT. Encoded protein: CSAREFTNEKLFF.

The chain employs TRBV4-3 and TRBJ1-1; no clear D. Trimming shortened V by 0 bases and J by 5 bases, and 13 bases separated the two germline ends. CDR3 length: 15 amino acids. CDR1 is LGHNA, CDR2 YSLEER, per germline. The CDR3 nucleotides are TGCGCCAGCAGCCAAGATCTAATAAGGGAAACTGAAGCTTTCTTT. Residues: CASSQDLIRETEAFF.

The chain is built from TRBV7-8 and TRBJ1-5; possibly TRBD1 for D (6 bases). CDR1 and CDR2 from the germline V gene are SGHVS and FQNEAQ. This CDR3 comprises 19 residues. Trimming cost V 4 bases and J 0 bases, with 22 bases left between them. This chain's CDR3 is CASSSEGAGVLYSNQPQHF. As DNA, the CDR3 is TGTGCCAGCAGCTCCGAAGGGGCAGGGGTTCTATATAGCAATCAGCCCCAGCATTTT.

Remarks on this clonotype: Germline and junction disagree at one end, which may indicate a read error. The chain carries TRBV4-2 and TRBJ2-1, with 10 nucleotides matching TRBD2. Germline V gene sequence: CDR1 LGHNA, CDR2 YNFKEQ. The CDR3 loop spans 15 amino acids. CDR3 DNA sequence: TGTGCCGGCAGCCAAGAAGCTAGCGGGAGTTTGGAGCAGTTCTTC. This encodes CAGSQEASGSLEQFF.

This clonotype came up a few times. This chain connects TRBV20-1 to TRBJ2-7; 13 bases line up with TRBD2. There are 16 residues in the CDR3. The J segment lost 3 bases and the V segment lost 1 base, leaving 6 bases of the junction unmatched. Germline V gene data show CDR1 as DFQATT and CDR2 as SNEGSKA (reference sequence). CDR3 residues: CSARGLAGGQVYEQYF. CDR3 DNA: TGCAGTGCTAGAGGACTAGCGGGAGGCCAGGTCTACGAGCAGTACTTC.

This chain links TRBV14 with TRBJ2-1; 14 nucleotides line up with TRBD2. The germline gives CDR1 SGHDN, CDR2 FVKESK. V lost 4 bases, J lost 9 bases, and 8 bases stayed unmatched. The CDR3 is 16 residues long. The CDR3 bases are TGTGCCAGCAGCCTATTGACTAGCGGGGGGGCCGGTGAGCAGTTCTTC. It translates to CASSLLTSGGAGEQFF.

J is TRBJ1-1 and V is TRBV28; possibly TRBD1 for D (6 bases). The V end lost 7 bases, the J end lost 0 bases, and 15 bases lay between the germline ends. The CDR3 covers 15 residues. The germline gives CDR1 MDHEN, CDR2 SYDVKM. The CDR3 is CASIGGDSMNTEAFF. The CDR3 DNA reads TGTGCCAGCATAGGGGGGGACTCTATGAACACTGAAGCTTTCTTT.

The chain recombines TRBV20-1 with TRBJ2-2, with D possibly being TRBD2 (6 bases). V was pared by 0 bases and J by 5 bases, with 16 bases between. Germline-derived CDR1 and CDR2 are DFQATT and SNEGSKA (reference sequence). The CDR3 sequence is 16 residues long. The CDR3 sequence is CSARDHLGGGTGELFF. Here the CDR3 DNA reads TGCAGTGCTAGAGATCACTTGGGGGGAGGAACCGGGGAGCTGTTTTTT.

This clonotype was seen more than once but under ten times. The chain employs TRBV9 and TRBJ2-3; D gene unclear. V dropped 3 bases and J dropped 2 bases, with 16 bases sitting between them. Germline V gene sequence: CDR1 SGDLS, CDR2 YYNGEE. This CDR3 comprises 16 residues. CDR3 amino acids: CASSAILGRVTDTQYF. The CDR3 DNA reads as TGTGCCAGCAGCGCGATACTCGGACGGGTCACAGATACGCAGTATTTT.

This clonotype was seen only once. The CDR3 loop reads CASSERGTGYMPQHF. In DNA, the CDR3 is TGTGCCAGCAGTGAACGGGGGACAGGGTACATGCCCCAGCATTTT. This rearrangement joins TRBV25-1 to TRBJ1-5; 9 bases align to TRBD1. Per germline, CDR1 MGHDK and CDR2 SYGVNS. V dropped 2 bases and J dropped 9; count of bases not matched to a gene: 8. The CDR3 is made up of 15 amino acids.

The genes are TRBV2 and TRBJ2-1, with 8 bases lining up with TRBD2. The CDR3 contains 14 residues. Unmatched junction bases numbered 5, after V lost 6 bases and J lost 4 bases. Germline V gene data show CDR1 as SNHLY and CDR2 as FYNNEI. This CDR3 is CASRDPSGYNEQFF. CDR3 nucleotide sequence: TGTGCCAGCAGGGACCCTAGCGGGTACAATGAGCAGTTCTTC.